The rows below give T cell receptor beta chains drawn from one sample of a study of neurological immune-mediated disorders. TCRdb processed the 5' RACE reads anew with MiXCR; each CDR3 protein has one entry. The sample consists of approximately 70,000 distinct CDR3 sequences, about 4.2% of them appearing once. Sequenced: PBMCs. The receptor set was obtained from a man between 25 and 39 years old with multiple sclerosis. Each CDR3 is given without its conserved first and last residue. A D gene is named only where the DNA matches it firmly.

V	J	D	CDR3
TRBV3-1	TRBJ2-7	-	ASSQDLGYAYEQY
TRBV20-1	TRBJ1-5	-	SANRGNQPQH
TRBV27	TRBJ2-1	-	ASGLTRNEQF
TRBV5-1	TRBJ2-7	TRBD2	ASSWTSGPYEQY
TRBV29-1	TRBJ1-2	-	SVEGGYYGYT
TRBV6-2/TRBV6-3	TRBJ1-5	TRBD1	ASRRSGRGNNQPQH
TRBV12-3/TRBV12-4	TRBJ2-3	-	ASSPTGPTSTDTQY
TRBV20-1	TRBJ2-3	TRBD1	SARDRVTPGTQY
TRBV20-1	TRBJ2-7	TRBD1	SARVRKGQGYEQY
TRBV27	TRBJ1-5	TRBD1	ASRLGGWDQPQN
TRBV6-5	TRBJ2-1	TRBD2	ASRRGGGSYNEQF